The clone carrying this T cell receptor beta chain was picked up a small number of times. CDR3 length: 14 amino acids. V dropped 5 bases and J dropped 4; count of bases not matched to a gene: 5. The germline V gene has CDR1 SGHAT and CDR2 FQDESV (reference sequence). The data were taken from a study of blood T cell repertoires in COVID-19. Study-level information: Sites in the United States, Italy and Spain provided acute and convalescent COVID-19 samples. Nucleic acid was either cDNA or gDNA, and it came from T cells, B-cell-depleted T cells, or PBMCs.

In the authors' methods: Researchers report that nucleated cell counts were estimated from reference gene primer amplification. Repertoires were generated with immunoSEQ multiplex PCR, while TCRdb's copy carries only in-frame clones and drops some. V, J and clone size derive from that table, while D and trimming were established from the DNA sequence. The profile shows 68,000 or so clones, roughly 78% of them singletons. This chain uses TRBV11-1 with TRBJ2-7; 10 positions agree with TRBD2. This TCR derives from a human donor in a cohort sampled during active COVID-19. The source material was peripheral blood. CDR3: CASSEAGGRYEQYF. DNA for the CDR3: TGTGCCAGCAGCGAAGCGGGAGGGCGGTACGAGCAGTACTTC.